This T cell receptor beta chain was sequenced during a study of T-cell memory formation after mild COVID-19. Study-level information: Each donor largely had its own TCR clusters.

Notes on the study in general: That cross-reactive memory joined was suggested by some responding clones appearing in pre-infection memory.

Constant-segment primers and 5'RACE yielded cDNA libraries for TCR alpha and TCR beta, each carrying sample barcodes and UMIs. TCRdb fed the 5' RACE reads into MiXCR, producing one record per CDR3 protein. The sample holds hundreds of thousands of distinct CDR3 sequences, roughly 24% seen once. V was pared by 8 bases and J by 1 base, with 10 bases between. This CDR3 has 13 amino acids. The germline V gene encodes CDR1 SGHTA and CDR2 FQGNSA. To note about this clonotype: Its specificity is not known.

The clonotype comes from an adult woman who had mild COVID-19 (a few samples of this study predate the infection). Cell type and time point are not known. Sequencing was done on a sample of PBMCs or a T cell subset sorted from them (not recorded which). The rearrangement links TRBV7-2 to TRBJ2-3; D is possibly TRBD2 (6 bases). CDR3 coding DNA: TGTGCCAGCGTCTGGGGGGGCACAGATACGCAGTATTTT. This sequence encodes CASVWGGTDTQYF.